This T cell receptor beta chain was profiled in a study of OX40 agonist ivuxolimab in advanced cancers. Study context: The treatment was a fully human IgG2 OX40 agonist, ivuxolimab. Dose-escalation patients had hepatocellular carcinoma, melanoma, renal cell or head and neck cancer. Notes on the study in general: CD8+ T cells averaged more expanded clones than CD4+.

V was shortened by 4 bases and J by 2 bases, with 10 bases between the two germline ends. The CDR3 sequence is 13 residues long. Germline loops: CDR1 SGHRS, CDR2 YFSETQ. As regards this clone: The antigen is not known.

Profiling relied on immunoSEQ multiplex PCR, and the TCRdb table lists in-frame clones only, not all of them. The sample has approximately 63,000 clones, over 75% seen once. The clonotype was recovered from an adult with an advanced solid tumor such as melanoma, head and neck, liver or kidney cancer. J is TRBJ2-7 and V is TRBV5-1, with D unclear. The sample in question was CD4+ or CD8+ T cells sorted from blood, obtained in a trial of the OX40 agonist ivuxolimab. CDR3 in DNA: TGCGCCAGCAGCCCACGAGAGACCTACGAGCAGTACTTC. Translating it yields CASSPRETYEQYF.